These T cell receptor beta chains were read from a single sample in a study of shared clonotypes between healthy human individuals. Some clones are missing from TCRdb's copy, which holds only in-frame ones; the method was immunoSEQ multiplex PCR. This sample has over 2 million clones, with 85% to 95% found just once. The sample consisted of naive CD4+ T cells from PBMCs. The receptors come from a man younger than 30 in good health. Some clones in this sample may be carry-over from other donors' samples. The CDR3 runs from the conserved cysteine through the conserved F or W. D genes are given only for firm matches. Where a row states a size, it is once, few, many or the class of an expanded clone; other rows omit it.

TRBD2	TRBV7-2	TRBJ2-1	15	.	CASSTTSGRNNEQFF	TGTGCCAGCAGCACAACTAGCGGGAGGAACAATGAGCAGTTCTTC
TRBD1	TRBV7-9	TRBJ1-3	17	.	CASSLAEGGQTGNTIYF	TGTGCCAGCAGCTTAGCTGAGGGGGGACAGACTGGAAACACCATATATTTT
TRBD1	TRBV9	TRBJ2-7	16	.	CASSPRTGAGSHEQYF	TGTGCCAGCAGCCCCCGGACAGGGGCAGGGTCGCACGAGCAGTACTTC
.	TRBV30	TRBJ1-3	15	few	CAWGRSTLSGNTIYF	TGTGCCTGGGGACGATCGACACTCTCTGGAAACACCATATATTTT
.	TRBV2	TRBJ1-1	14	.	CASSERSVGTEAFF	TGTGCCAGCAGTGAACGGTCAGTGGGCACTGAAGCTTTCTTT
TRBD2	TRBV5-4	TRBJ2-2	15	.	CASSDASGSRWELFF	TGTGCCAGCAGCGACGCTAGCGGGAGTAGGTGGGAGCTGTTTTTT
.	TRBV6-6	TRBJ2-1	12	.	CASSRPDNEQFF	TGTGCCAGCAGCCGCCCCGACAATGAGCAGTTCTTC
.	TRBV4-3	TRBJ1-1	15	.	CASSQDRGGDTEAFF	TGCGCCAGCAGCCAAGACCGGGGGGGGGACACTGAAGCTTTCTTT
TRBD2	TRBV2	TRBJ2-1	15	.	CASSWAGGAYNEQFF	TGTGCCAGCTCTTGGGCGGGAGGGGCCTACAATGAGCAGTTCTTC
.	TRBV27	TRBJ1-4	15	.	CASSPIQATNEKLFF	TGTGCCAGCAGTCCCATACAGGCAACTAATGAAAAACTGTTTTTT
.	TRBV12-5	TRBJ2-2	12	.	CASEAHTGELFF	TGTGCTAGTGAAGCTCACACCGGGGAGCTGTTTTTT
TRBD2	TRBV4-3	TRBJ2-3	14	once	CASSPSGSTDTQYF	TGCGCCAGCAGCCCTAGCGGGAGCACAGATACGCAGTATTTT
TRBD2	TRBV6-1	TRBJ2-7	15	.	CASSTTSGWGYEQYF	TGTGCCAGCAGTACGACTAGCGGGTGGGGATACGAGCAGTACTTC